Reported below is one T cell receptor (beta chain). Germline assignment: CDR1 SGHTA and CDR2 FQGNSA. The CDR3 is 13 residues long. Trimming removed 5 bases at V and 7 bases at J, with 14 bases between. This sample is drawn from a study of cytomegalovirus exposure and HLA in healthy donors. Assay used: immunoSEQ multiplex PCR; TCRdb lists only in-frame clones, some missing. The table shows about 170,000 clones, with 75% to 90% occurring only once. The V gene is TRBV7-2, the J gene TRBJ1-1; no reliable D call. The TCR was taken from a woman between 18 and 29 years old in good health and CMV-seronegative. Sequenced sample: PBMCs. In DNA, the CDR3 is TGTGCCAGCAGCCCCAGCTTGGGCGATGAAGCTTTCTTT. Translating it yields CASSPSLGDEAFF.